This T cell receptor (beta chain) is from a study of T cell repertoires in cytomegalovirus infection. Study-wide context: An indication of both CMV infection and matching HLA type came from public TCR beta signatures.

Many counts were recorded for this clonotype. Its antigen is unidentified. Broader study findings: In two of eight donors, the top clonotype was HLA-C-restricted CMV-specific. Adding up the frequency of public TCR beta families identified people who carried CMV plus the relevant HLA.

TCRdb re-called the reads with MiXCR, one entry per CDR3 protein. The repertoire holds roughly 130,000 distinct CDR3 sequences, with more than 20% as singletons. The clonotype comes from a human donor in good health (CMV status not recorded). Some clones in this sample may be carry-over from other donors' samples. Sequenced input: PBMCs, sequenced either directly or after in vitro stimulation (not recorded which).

The CDR3 DNA follows: TGTGCCAGCAGCTTAGAGGACAGAGACACCGGGGAGCTGTTTTTT. Amino acid sequence: CASSLEDRDTGELFF. J is TRBJ2-2 and V is TRBV7-6; TRBD1 might be the D (6 bases). The germline gives CDR1 SGHVS, CDR2 FNYEAQ. V was cut by 1 base and J by 3 bases, with 9 bases left in between. CDR3 length equals 15 residues.